A selection of T cell receptor beta chains follows, all from one sample in a study of T cells after yellow fever vaccination. Each CDR3 protein is one row after TCRdb ran MiXCR on the 5' RACE reads. There are roughly 310,000 distinct CDR3 sequences in the sample; 8.5% to 9% occur only once, and about a sixth lies in the top ten. The sample in question was PBMCs, obtained on the day of the first yellow fever vaccination. The receptors originated from a man aged 18 to 29 who received the YFV17D yellow fever vaccine. CDR3s include the opening cysteine and the closing phenylalanine or tryptophan. The order of the fields is D gene, V gene, J gene, clone size, CDR3 DNA, CDR3 protein. D genes are given only for firm matches. Size values are once, few and many counts, or a class for expanded clones, and some rows have none.

>TRBD2|TRBV11-2|TRBJ2-1|few
TGTGCCAGCAGCTACTCGGGACTAGCGGGGGTAAATGAGCAGTTCTTC
CASSYSGLAGVNEQFF
>.|TRBV20-1|TRBJ2-1|.
TGCAGTGCTAGGTCCTCAGGGGCTGAGCCGTTCTTC
CSARSSGAEPFF
>.|TRBV9|TRBJ2-3|.
TGTGCCAGCAGCCCCACGGACGGTACGCAGTATTTT
CASSPTDGTQYF
>.|TRBV10-2|TRBJ2-1|few
TGCGCCAGCAGTGATTTTGAGGTGTACGATGAGCAGTTCTTC
CASSDFEVYDEQFF
>.|TRBV7-9|TRBJ2-1|.
TGTGCCAGCAGCCTACAGGGTAGTGAGCAGTTCTTC
CASSLQGSEQFF
>.|TRBV6-5|TRBJ2-5|few
TGTGCCAGCAGTTACTCGGCCAGAGAAGAGACCCAGTACTTC
CASSYSAREETQYF
>.|TRBV5-4|TRBJ2-7|.
TGTGCCAGCAGCTTGTATTCTGCGGACGAGCAGTACTTC
CASSLYSADEQYF
>.|TRBV4-1|TRBJ2-7|few
TGCGCCAGCAGCCCTAGGCGGGCCACGGGGGATAAGTCCTACGAGCAGTACTTC
CASSPRRATGDKSYEQYF
>TRBD1|TRBV3-1|TRBJ2-5|few
TGTGCCAGCAGCCAAGAGGGACAGGGGTACGAGACCCAGTACTTC
CASSQEGQGYETQYF
>.|TRBV7-3|TRBJ1-1|.
TGTGCCAGCAGCCCCTCCGGGGCCGGGACTGAAGCTTTCTTT
CASSPSGAGTEAFF
>TRBD2|TRBV7-2|TRBJ2-1|few
TGTGCCAGCAGCTGGAGCGGGGGGTCCTACAATGAGCAGTTCTTC
CASSWSGGSYNEQFF
>.|TRBV2|TRBJ1-5|.
TGTACCATCAGTTCTATAGAGGTATCAGGGGATTATATTCAGCCCCAGCATTTT
CTISSIEVSGDYIQPQHF
>.|TRBV28|TRBJ1-1|many
TGTGCCAGCATGGAGGTTGGGGGGAACACTGAAGCTTTCTTT
CASMEVGGNTEAFF
>TRBD1|TRBV5-1|TRBJ1-1|.
TGCGCCAGCAGCGCGTACCTAAGGGACAGATCGAACACTGAAGCTTTCTTT
CASSAYLRDRSNTEAFF
>.|TRBV27|TRBJ2-7|.
TGTGCCAGTGGCCTAGGAAGACTCAACGAGCAGTACTTC
CASGLGRLNEQYF
>.|TRBV5-6|TRBJ1-3|many
TGTGCCAGCAGCTTGGTAAACTCTGGAAACACCATATATTTT
CASSLVNSGNTIYF
>.|TRBV14|TRBJ1-2|few
TGTGCCAGCAGCCAACAACAGGGATCCAGCTACACCTTC
CASSQQQGSSYTF
>TRBD1|TRBV4-3|TRBJ2-1|.
TGCGCCAGCAGCCATGAAAGGGACAGCCTCAATGAGCAGTTCTTC
CASSHERDSLNEQFF
>.|TRBV6-5|TRBJ2-5|.
TGTGCCAGCAGTTACTTTCTCCCGACAGATTCTGCAATGGAGACCCAGTACTTC
CASSYFLPTDSAMETQYF
>.|TRBV7-2|TRBJ2-3|many
TGTGCCAGCAGCTCAAACACAGATACGCAGTATTTT
CASSSNTDTQYF
>.|TRBV12-3/TRBV12-4|TRBJ2-3|few
TGTGCCAGCACGGCGAACACAGATACGCAGTATTTT
CASTANTDTQYF
>.|TRBV4-1|TRBJ2-1|few
TGCGCCAGCAGCCAACTGCCAGCCCTCTCCTACAATGAGCAGTTCTTC
CASSQLPALSYNEQFF
>.|TRBV25-1|TRBJ2-3|few
TGTGCCAGCAGTGAACTAGCGAGTATTGCAGATACGCAGTATTTT
CASSELASIADTQYF
>.|TRBV5-4|TRBJ2-7|many
TGTGCCAGCAGCTACATCCCCAACGAGCAGTACTTC
CASSYIPNEQYF
>.|TRBV5-6|TRBJ2-1|many
TGTGCCACCGGGCCTAAACCCTACAATGAGCAGTTCTTC
CATGPKPYNEQFF
>.|TRBV18|TRBJ2-1|few
TGTGCCAGCTCACCGAGGGCCTCCGTAGCGGATGAGCAGTTCTTC
CASSPRASVADEQFF
>TRBD2|TRBV12-3/TRBV12-4|TRBJ2-5|.
TGTGCCAGCAGGGCAGCGGGGGGTCTACAAGAGACCCAGTACTTC
CASRAAGGLQETQYF
>.|TRBV6-2/TRBV6-3|TRBJ1-1|many
TGTGCCAGCAGTTACTACACTGAAGCTTTCTTT
CASSYYTEAFF
>.|TRBV27|TRBJ1-5|many
TGTGCCAGCAGTTTAACCAGGCTCAATCAGCCCCAGCATTTT
CASSLTRLNQPQHF
>TRBD1|TRBV5-1|TRBJ2-2|.
TGCGCCAGCAGCTTGAAGGACAGGGGCTTGAGTACCGGGGAGCTGTTTTTT
CASSLKDRGLSTGELFF
>.|TRBV10-3|TRBJ1-2|.
TGTGCCATCAGTGGGTCCCCCGAGCGCGGCTACACCTTC
CAISGSPERGYTF
>.|TRBV10-2|TRBJ1-1|.
TGCGCCAGCACCTCAGAGTTGAACACTGAAGCTTTCTTT
CASTSELNTEAFF
>.|TRBV7-6|TRBJ2-5|few
TGTGCCAGCAGCTTAGGGTTCGACGGGACCTTGAGGGAGACCCAGTACTTC
CASSLGFDGTLRETQYF
>.|TRBV25-1|TRBJ2-1|few
TGTGCCAGCAGAAAAGGGGACGGATCCTACAATGAGCAGTTCTTC
CASRKGDGSYNEQFF
>.|TRBV7-9|TRBJ1-2|few
TGTGCCAGCAGCTCGACAGCCGACTATGGCTACACCTTC
CASSSTADYGYTF
>.|TRBV5-4|TRBJ2-1|few
TGTGCCAGCAGCCCCGCGACTTGGAGCGCAGGCCACAATGAGCAGTTCTTC
CASSPATWSAGHNEQFF
>.|TRBV7-2|TRBJ2-3|few
TGTGCCAGCAGCCTACGTAGGGTTACCGATACGCAGTATTTT
CASSLRRVTDTQYF